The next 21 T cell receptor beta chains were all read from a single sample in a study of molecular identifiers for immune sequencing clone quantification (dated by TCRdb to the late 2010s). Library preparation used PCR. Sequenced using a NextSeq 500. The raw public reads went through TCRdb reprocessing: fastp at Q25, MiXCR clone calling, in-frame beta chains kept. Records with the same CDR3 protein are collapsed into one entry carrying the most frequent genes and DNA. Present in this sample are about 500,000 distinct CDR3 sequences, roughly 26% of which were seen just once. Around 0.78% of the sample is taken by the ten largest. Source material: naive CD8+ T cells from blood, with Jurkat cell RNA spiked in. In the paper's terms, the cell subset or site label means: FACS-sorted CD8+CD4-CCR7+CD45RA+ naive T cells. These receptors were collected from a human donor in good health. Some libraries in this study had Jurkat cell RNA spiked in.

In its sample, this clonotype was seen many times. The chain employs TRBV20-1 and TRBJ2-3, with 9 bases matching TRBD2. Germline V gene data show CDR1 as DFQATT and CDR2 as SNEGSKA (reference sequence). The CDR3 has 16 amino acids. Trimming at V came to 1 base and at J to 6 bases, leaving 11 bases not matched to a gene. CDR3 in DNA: TGCAGTGCTAGAGTTGGAGCGGGAGGCGATGAGGATACGCAGTATTTT. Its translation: CSARVGAGGDEDTQYF.

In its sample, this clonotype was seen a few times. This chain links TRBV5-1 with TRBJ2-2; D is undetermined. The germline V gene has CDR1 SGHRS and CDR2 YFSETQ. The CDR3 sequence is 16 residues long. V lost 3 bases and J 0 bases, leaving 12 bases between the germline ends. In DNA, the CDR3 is TGCGCCAGCAGCTGGCCAGAAGATTCGAACACCGGGGAGCTGTTTTTT. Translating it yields CASSWPEDSNTGELFF.

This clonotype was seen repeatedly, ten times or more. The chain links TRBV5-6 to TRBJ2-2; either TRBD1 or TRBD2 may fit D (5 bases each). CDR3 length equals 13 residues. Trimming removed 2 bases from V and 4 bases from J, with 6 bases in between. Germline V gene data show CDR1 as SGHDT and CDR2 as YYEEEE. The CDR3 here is CASSFGGTGELFF. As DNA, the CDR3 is TGTGCCAGCAGCTTTGGGGGCACCGGGGAGCTGTTTTTT.

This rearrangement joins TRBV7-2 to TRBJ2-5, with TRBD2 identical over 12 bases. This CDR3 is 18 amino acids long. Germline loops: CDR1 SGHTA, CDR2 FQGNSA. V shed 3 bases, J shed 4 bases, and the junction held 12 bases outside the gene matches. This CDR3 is CASSLDLAGGPFRETQYF. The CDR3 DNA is TGTGCCAGCAGCTTGGACCTAGCGGGGGGGCCATTCAGAGAGACCCAGTACTTC.

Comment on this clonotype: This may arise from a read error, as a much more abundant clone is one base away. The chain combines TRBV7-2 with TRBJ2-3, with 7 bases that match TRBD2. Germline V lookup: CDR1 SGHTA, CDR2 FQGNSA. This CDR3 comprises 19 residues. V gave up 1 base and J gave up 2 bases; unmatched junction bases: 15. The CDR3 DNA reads TGTGCCAGCAGCTTAGGCAGCGGGAAGAACCCAATAAACACAGATACGCAGTATTTT. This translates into CASSLGSGKNPINTDTQYF.

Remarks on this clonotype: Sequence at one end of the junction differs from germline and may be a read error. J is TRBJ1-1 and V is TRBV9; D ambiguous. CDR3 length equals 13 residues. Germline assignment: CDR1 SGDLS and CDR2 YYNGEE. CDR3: CVSSDGIHTEASF. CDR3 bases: TGTGTCAGCAGCGACGGGATTCACACTGAAGCTTCCTTT.

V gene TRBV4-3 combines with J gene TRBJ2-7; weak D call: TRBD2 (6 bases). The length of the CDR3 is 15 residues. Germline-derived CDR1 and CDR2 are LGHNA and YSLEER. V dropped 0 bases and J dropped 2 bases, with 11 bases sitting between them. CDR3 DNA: TGCGCCAGCAGCCAAGAAAGCGCGGGACCCTACGAGCAGTACTTC. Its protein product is CASSQESAGPYEQYF.

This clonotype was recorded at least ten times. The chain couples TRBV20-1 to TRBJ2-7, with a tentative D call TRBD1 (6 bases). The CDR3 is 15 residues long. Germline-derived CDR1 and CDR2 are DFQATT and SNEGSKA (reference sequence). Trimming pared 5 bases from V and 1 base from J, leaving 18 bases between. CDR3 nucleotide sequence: TGCAGTGCTCCCGGAGGTACAGGGTGGTCCTACGAGCAGTACTTC. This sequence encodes CSAPGGTGWSYEQYF.

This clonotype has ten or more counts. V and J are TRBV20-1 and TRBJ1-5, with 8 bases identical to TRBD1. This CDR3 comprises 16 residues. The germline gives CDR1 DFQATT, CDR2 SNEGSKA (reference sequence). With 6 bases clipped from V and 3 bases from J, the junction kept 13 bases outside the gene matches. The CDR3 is CSARTGLSVLNQPQHF. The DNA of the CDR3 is TGCAGTGCAAGGACAGGGCTATCGGTTCTCAATCAGCCCCAGCATTTT.

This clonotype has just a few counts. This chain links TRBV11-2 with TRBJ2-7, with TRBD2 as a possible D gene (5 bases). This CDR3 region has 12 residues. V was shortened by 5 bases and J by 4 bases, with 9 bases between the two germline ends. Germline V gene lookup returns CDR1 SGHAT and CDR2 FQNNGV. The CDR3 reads CASSNGIYEQYF. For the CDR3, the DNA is TGTGCCAGCAGCAACGGGATTTACGAGCAGTACTTC.

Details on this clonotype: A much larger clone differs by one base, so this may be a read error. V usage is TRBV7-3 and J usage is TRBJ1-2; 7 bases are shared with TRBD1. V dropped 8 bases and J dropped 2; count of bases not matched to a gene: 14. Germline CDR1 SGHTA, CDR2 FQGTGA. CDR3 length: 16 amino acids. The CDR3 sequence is CASGPGTAISNYGYTF. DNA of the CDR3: TGTGCCAGCGGCCCAGGGACAGCAATTTCAAACTATGGCTACACCTTC.

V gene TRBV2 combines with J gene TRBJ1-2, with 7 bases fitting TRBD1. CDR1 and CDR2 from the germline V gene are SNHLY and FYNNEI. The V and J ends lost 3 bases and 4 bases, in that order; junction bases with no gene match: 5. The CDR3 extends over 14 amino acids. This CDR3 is CASSDGTAIYGYTF. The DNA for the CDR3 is TGTGCCAGCAGTGATGGGACAGCGATCTATGGCTACACCTTC.

CDR3 nucleotides: TGTGCCAGCTGCCCCCGGGGGCTCGAGGGGGAGCTGTTTTTT. It codes for CASCPRGLEGELFF. The chain carries TRBV21-1 and TRBJ2-2; the table names TRBD1, a call not compared with the DNA. TRBV21-1 is given as a pseudogene. The CDR3 covers 14 residues.

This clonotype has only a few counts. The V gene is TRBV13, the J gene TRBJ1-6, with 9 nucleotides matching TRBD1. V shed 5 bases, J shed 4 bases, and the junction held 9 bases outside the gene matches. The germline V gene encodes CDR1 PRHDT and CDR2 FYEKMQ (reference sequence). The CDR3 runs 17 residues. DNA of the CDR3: TGTGCCAGCAGCGACGGGGACAGGGTCCCTTATAATTCACCCCTCCACTTT. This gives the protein CASSDGDRVPYNSPLHF.

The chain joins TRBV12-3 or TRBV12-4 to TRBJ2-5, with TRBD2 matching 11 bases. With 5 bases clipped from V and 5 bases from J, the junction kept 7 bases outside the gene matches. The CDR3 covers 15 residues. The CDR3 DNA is TGTGCCAGCAGTCGTAGCGGGGGGGCCGCGGAGACCCAGTACTTC. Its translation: CASSRSGGAAETQYF.

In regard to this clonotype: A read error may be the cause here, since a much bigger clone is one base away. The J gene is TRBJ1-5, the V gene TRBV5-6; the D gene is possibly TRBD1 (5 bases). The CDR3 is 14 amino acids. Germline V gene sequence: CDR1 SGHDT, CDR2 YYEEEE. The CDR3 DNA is TGTGCCAGCAGCTTCGGGACGTCCAATCAGTCCCAGCATTTT. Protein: CASSFGTSNQSQHF.

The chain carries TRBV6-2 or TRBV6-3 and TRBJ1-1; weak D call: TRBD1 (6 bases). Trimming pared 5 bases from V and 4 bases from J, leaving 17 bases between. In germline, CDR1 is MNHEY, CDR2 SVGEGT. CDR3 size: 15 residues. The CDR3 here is CASSPPRGQITEAFF. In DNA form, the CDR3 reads TGTGCCAGCAGTCCACCCCGCGGACAGATCACTGAAGCTTTCTTT.

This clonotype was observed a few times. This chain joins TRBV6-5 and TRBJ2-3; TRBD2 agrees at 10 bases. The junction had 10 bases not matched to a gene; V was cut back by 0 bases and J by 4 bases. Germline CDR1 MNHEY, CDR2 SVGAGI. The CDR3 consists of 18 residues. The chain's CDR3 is CASSYSAGTSALSDTQYF. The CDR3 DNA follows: TGTGCCAGCAGTTACTCGGCCGGGACTAGCGCGCTATCAGATACGCAGTATTTT.

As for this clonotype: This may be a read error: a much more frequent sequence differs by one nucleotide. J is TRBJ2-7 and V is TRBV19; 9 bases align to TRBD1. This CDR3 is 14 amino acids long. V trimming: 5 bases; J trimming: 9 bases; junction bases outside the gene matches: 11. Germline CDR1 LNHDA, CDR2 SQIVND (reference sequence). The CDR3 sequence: CASSFRDRAWGQYF. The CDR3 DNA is TGTGCCAGTAGTTTCCGGGACAGGGCGTGGGGGCAGTACTTC.

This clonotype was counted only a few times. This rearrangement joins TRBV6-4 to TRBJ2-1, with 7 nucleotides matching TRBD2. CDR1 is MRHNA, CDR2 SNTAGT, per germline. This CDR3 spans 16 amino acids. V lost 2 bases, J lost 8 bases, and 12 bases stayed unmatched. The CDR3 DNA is TGTGCCAGCAGTGACAAACTAGCGTTGGGGTTACATGAGCAGTTCTTC. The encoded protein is CASSDKLALGLHEQFF.

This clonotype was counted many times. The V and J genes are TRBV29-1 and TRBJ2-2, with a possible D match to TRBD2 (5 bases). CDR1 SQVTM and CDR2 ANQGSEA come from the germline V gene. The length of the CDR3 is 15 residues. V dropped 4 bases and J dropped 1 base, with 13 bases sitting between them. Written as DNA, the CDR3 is TGCAGCGTTGCTTTTACGGGAAAGAACACCGGGGAGCTGTTTTTT. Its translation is CSVAFTGKNTGELFF.